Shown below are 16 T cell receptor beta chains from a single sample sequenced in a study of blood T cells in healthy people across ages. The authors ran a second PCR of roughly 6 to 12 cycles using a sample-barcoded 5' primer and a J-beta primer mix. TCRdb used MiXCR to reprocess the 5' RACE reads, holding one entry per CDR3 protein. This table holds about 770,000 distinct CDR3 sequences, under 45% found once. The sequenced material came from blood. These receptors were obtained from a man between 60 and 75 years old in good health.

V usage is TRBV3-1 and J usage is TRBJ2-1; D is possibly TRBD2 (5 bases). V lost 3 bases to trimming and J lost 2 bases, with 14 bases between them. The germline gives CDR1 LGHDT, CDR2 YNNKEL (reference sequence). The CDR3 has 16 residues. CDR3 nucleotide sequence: TGTGCCAGCAGCCAGAACCCGGACTGGACCTACAATGAGCAGTTCTTC. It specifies CASSQNPDWTYNEQFF.

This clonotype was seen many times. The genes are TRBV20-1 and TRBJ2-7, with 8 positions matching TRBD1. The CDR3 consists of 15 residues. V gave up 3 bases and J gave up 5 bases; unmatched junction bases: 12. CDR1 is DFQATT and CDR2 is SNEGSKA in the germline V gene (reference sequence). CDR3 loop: CSASLRTGLTNEQYF. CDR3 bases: TGCAGTGCTAGCCTCCGGACAGGGCTTACCAACGAGCAGTACTTC.

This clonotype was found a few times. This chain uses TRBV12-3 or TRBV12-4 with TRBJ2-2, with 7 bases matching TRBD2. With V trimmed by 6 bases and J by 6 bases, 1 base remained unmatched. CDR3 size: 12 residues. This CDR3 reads CASRGGAGELFF. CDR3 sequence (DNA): TGTGCCAGCAGGGGAGGGGCCGGGGAGCTGTTTTTT.

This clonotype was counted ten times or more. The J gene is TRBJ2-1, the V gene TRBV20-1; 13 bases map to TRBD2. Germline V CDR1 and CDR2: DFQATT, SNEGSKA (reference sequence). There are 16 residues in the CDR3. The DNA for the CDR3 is TGCAGCGGCAGAGGGCCCGGGACTAGCGGGGTAAATGAGCAGTTCTTC. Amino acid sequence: CSGRGPGTSGVNEQFF.

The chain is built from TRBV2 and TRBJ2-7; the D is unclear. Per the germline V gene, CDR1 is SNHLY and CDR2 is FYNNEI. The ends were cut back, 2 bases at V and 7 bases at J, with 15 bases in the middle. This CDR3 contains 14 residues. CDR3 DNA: TGTGCCAGCAGTGAACCTAAGGCGACTGGGGAGCAGTACTTC. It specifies CASSEPKATGEQYF.

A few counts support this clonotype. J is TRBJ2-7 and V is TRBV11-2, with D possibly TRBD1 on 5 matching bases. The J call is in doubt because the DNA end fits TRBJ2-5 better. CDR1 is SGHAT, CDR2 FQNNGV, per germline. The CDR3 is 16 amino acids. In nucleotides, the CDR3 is TGTGCCAGCAGCTTAGAATTGGACACGGCCAAGGAGACCCAGTACTTC. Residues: CASSLELDTAKETQYF.

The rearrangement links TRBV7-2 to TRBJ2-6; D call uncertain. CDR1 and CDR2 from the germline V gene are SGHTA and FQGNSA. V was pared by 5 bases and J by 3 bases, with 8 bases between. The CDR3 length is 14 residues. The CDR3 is CASSPSFGANVLTF. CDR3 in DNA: TGTGCCAGCAGCCCCTCTTTTGGGGCCAACGTCCTGACTTTC.

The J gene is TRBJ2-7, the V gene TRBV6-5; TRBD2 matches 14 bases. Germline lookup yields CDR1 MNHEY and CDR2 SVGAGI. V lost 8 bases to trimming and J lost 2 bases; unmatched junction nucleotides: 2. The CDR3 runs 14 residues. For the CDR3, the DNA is TGTGCCAGCGGACTAGCGGGGGGAACCTACGAGCAGTACTTC. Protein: CASGLAGGTYEQYF.

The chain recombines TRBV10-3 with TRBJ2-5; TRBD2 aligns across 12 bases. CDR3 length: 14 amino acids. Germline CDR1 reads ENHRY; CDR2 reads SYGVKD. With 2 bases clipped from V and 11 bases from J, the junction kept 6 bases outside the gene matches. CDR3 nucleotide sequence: TGTGCCATCAGTGAGGGACTAGCGGGGTACGGGCAGTACTTC. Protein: CAISEGLAGYGQYF.

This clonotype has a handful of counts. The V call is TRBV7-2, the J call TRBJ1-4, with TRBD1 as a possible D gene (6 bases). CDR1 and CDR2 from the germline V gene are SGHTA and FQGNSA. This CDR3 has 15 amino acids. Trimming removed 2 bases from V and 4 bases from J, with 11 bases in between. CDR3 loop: CASSLTGWFNEKLFF. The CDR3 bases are TGTGCCAGCAGCTTAACAGGGTGGTTTAATGAAAAACTGTTTTTT. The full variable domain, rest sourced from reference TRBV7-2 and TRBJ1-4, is GAGVSQSPSNKVTEKGKDVELRCDPISGHTALYWYRQSLGQGLEFLIYFQGNSAPDKSGLPSDRFSAERTGGSVSTLTIQRTQQEDSAVYLCASSLTGWFNEKLFFGSGTQLSVL.

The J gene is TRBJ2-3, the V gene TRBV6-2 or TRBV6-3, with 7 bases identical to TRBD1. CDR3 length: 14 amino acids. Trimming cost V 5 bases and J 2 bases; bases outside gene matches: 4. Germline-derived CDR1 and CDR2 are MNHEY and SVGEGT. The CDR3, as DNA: TGTGCCAGCAGTCGAGGGGGCGACACAGATACGCAGTATTTT. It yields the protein CASSRGGDTDTQYF.

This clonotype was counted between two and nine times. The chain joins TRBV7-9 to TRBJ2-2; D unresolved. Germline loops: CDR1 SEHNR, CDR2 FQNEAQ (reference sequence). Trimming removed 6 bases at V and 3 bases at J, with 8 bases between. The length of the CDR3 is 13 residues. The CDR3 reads CASSRVDTGELFF. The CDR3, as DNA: TGTGCCAGCAGTAGGGTGGACACCGGGGAGCTGTTTTTT.

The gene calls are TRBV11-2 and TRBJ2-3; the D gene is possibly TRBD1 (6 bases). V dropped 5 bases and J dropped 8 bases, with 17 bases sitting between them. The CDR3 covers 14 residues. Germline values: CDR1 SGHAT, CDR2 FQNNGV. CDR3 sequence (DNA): TGTGCCAGCAGCCCAGGGGCCCTTAGAGGTACGCAGTATTTT. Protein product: CASSPGALRGTQYF. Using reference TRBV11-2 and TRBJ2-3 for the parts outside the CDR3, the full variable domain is EAGVAQSPRYKIIEKRQSVAFWCNPISGHATLYWYQQILGQGPKLLIQFQNNGVVDDSQLPKDRFSAERLKGVDSTLKIQPAKLEDSAVYLCASSPGALRGTQYFGPGTRLTVL.

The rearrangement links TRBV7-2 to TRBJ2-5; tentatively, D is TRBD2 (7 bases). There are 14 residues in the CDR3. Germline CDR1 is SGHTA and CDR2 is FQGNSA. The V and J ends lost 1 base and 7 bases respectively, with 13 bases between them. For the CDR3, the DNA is TGTGCCAGCAGCTTAGGCGGGGGCGGGGTGACCCAGTACTTC. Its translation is CASSLGGGGVTQYF.

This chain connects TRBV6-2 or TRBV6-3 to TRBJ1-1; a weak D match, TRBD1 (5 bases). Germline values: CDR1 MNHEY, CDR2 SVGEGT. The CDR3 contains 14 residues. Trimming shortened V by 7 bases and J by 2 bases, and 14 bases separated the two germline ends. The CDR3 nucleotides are TGTGCCAGCACCTTCGGTAGGGGCAACACTGAAGCTTTCTTT. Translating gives CASTFGRGNTEAFF.

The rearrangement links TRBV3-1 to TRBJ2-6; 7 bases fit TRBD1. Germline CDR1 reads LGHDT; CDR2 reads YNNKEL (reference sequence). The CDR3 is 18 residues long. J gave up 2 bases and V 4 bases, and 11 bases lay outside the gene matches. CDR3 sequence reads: CASSPGQVLGPGANVLTF. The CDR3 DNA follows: TGTGCCAGCAGCCCTGGACAGGTGTTGGGTCCTGGGGCCAACGTCCTGACTTTC.